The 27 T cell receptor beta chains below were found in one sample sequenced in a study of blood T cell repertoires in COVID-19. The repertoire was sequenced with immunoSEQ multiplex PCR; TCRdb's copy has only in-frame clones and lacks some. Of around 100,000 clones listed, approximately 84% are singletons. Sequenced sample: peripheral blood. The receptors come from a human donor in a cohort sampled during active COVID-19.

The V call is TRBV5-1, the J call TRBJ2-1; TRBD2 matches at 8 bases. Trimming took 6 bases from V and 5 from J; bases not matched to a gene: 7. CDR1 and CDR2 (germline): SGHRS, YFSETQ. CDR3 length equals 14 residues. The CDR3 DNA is TGCGCCAGCAAACTAGCGGACCTTAACAATGAGCAGTTCTTC. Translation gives CASKLADLNNEQFF. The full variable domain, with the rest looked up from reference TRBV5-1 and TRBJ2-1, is KAGVTQTPRYLIKTRGQQVTLSCSPISGHRSVSWYQQTPGQGLQFLFEYFSETQRNKGNFPGRFSGRQFSNSRSEMNVSTLELGDSALYLCASKLADLNNEQFFGPGTRLTVL.

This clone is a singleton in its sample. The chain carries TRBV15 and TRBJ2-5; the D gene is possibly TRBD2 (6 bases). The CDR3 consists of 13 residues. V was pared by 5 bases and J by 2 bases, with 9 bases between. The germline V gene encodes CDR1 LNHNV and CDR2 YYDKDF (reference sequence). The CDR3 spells CATSRAGQETQYF. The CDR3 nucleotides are TGTGCCACCAGCCGGGCGGGGCAAGAGACCCAGTACTTC.

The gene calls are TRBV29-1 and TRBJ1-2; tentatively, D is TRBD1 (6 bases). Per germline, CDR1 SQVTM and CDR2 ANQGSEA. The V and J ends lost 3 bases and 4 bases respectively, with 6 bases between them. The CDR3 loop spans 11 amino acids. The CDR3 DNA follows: TGCAGCGTTGAGACAGGCTATGGCTACACCTTC. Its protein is CSVETGYGYTF.

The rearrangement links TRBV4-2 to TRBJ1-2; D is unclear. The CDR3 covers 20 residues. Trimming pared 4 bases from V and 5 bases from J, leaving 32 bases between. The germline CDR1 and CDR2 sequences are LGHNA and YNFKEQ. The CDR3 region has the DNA TGTGCCAGCAGCCTTGGCCGGGGAGACCTCCTCTTGAACCCGGTTTATGGCTACACCTTC. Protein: CASSLGRGDLLLNPVYGYTF.

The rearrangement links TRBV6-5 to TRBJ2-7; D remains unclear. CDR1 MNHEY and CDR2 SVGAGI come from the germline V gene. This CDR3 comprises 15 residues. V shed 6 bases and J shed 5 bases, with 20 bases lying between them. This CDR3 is CASRSHLESHHEQYF. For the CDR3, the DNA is TGTGCCAGCAGATCCCACCTAGAAAGTCACCACGAGCAGTACTTC.

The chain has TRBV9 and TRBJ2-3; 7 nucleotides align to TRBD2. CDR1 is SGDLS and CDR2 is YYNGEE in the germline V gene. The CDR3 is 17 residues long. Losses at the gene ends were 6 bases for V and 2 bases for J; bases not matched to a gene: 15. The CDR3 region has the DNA TGTGCCAGCACCTTACCCCGGGGAGGGATCCACACAGATACGCAGTATTTT. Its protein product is CASTLPRGGIHTDTQYF.

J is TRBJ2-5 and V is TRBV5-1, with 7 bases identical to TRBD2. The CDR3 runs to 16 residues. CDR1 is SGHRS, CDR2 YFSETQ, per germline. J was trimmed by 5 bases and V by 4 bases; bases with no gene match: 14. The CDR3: CASSLTPGPGGETQYF. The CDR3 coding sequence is TGCGCCAGCAGCCTGACCCCGGGCCCCGGGGGGGAGACCCAGTACTTC.

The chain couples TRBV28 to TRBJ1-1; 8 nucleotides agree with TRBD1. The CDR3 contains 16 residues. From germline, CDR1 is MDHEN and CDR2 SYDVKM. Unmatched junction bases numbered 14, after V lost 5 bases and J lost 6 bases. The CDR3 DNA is TGTGCCAGCAGTCTCAGGAACTTGGACAGGGTCGCTGAAGCTTTCTTT. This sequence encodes CASSLRNLDRVAEAFF.

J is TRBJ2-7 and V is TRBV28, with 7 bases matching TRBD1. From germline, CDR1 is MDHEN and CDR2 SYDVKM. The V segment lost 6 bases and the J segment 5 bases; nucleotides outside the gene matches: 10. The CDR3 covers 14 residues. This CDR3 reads CASRGTGESHEQYF. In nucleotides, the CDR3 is TGTGCCAGCAGGGGAACAGGGGAGTCCCACGAGCAGTACTTC.

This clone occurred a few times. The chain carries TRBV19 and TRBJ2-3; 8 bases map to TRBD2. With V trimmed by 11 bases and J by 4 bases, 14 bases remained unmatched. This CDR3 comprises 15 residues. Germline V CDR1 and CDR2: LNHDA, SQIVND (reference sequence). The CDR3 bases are TGTGCCTGCGGGTCTTCGGGGGGGATATCAGATACGCAGTATTTT. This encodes CACGSSGGISDTQYF.

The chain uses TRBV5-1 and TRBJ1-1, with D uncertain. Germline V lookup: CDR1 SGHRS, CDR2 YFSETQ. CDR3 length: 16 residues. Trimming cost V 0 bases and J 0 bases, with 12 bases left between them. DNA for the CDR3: TGCGCCAGCAGCTTGGGAGGGAACGGGATGAACACTGAAGCTTTCTTT. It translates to CASSLGGNGMNTEAFF.

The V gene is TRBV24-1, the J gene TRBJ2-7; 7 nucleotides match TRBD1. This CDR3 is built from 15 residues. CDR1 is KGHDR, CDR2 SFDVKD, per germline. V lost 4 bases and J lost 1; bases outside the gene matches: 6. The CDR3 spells CATSDPGGNSYEQYF. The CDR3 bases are TGTGCCACCAGTGACCCAGGGGGAAATTCCTACGAGCAGTACTTC.

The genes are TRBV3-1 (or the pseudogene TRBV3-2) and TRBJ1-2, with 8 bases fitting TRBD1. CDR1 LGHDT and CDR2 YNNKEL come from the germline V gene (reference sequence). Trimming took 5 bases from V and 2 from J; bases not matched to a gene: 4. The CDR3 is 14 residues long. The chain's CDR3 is CASSGQGGNYGYTF. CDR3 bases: TGTGCCAGCAGCGGACAGGGCGGGAACTATGGCTACACCTTC.

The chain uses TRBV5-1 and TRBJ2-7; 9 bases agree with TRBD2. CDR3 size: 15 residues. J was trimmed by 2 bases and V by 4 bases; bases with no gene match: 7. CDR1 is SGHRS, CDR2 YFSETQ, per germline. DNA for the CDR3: TGCGCCAGCAGCCGGGACGTAGCGGGGGCCTACGAGCAGTACTTC. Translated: CASSRDVAGAYEQYF.

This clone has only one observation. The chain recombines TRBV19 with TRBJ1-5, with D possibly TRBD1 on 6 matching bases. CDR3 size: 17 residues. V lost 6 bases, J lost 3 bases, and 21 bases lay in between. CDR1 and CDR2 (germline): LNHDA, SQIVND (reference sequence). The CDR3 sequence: CASSRTRRGNNNQPQHF. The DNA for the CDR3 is TGTGCCAGTAGCAGGACTAGGAGGGGGAACAACAATCAGCCCCAGCATTTT.

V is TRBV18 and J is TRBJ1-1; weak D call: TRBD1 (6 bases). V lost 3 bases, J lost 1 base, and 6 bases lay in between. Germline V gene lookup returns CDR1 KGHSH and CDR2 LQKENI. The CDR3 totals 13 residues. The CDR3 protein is CASSPGQNTEAFF. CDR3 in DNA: TGTGCCAGCTCACCGGGACAGAACACTGAAGCTTTCTTT. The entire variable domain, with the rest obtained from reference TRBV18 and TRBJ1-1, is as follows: NAGVMQNPRHLVRRRGQEARLRCSPMKGHSHVYWYRQLPEEGLKFMVYLQKENIIDESGMPKERFSAEFPKEGPSILRIQQVVRGDSAAYFCASSPGQNTEAFFGQGTRLTVV.

The CDR3 protein is CASLAQGQETQYF. CDR3 nucleotides: TGTGCCAGCCTTGCCCAGGGGCAAGAGACCCAGTACTTC. V usage is TRBV2 and J usage is TRBJ2-5; tentatively, D is TRBD1 (6 bases). Trimming removed 8 bases at V and 2 bases at J, with 12 bases between. CDR3 length equals 13 residues. Germline lookup yields CDR1 SNHLY and CDR2 FYNNEI.

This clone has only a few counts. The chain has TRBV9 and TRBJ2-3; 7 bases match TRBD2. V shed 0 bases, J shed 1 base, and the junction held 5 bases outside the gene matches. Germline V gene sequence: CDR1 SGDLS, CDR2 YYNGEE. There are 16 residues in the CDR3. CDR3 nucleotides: TGTGCCAGCAGCGTAGAAGTGGGGGGGGGCACAGATACGCAGTATTTT. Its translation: CASSVEVGGGTDTQYF.

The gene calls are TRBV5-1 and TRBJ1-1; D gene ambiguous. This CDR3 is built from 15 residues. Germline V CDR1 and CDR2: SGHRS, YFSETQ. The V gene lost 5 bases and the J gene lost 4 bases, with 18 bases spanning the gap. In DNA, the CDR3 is TGCGCCAGCAGAGAGGGTATGCAGGCACGCACTGAAGCTTTCTTT. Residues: CASREGMQARTEAFF.

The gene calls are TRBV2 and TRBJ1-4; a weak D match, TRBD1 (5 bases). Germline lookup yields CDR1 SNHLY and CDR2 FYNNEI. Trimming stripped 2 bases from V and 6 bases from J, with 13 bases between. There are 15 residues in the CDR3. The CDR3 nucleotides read TGTGCCAGCAGTGAACTGCAGGGTACAGATGAAAAACTGTTTTTT. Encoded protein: CASSELQGTDEKLFF.

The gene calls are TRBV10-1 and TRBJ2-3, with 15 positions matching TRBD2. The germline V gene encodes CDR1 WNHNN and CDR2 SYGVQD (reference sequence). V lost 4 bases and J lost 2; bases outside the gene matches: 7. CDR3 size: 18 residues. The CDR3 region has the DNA TGCGCCAGCAGTGGGACTAGCGGGGGGGCCCCCGCCACAGATACGCAGTATTTT. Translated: CASSGTSGGAPATDTQYF.

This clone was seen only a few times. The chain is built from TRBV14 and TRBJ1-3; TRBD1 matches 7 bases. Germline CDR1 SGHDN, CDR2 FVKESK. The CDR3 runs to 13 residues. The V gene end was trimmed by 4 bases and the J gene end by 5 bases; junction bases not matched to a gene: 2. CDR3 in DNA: TGTGCCAGCAGCCTCAGGGGGAGAAACACCATATATTTT. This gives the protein CASSLRGRNTIYF.

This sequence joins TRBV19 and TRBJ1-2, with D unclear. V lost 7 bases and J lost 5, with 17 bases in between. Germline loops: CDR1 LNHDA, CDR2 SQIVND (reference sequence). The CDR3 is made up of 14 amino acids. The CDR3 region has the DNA TGTGCCAGTACCACGAGGTTAACGTGGTATGGCTACACCTTC. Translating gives CASTTRLTWYGYTF. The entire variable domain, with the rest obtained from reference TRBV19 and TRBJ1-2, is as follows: DGGITQSPKYLFRKEGQNVTLSCEQNLNHDAMYWYRQDPGQGLRLIYYSQIVNDFQKGDIAEGYSVSREKKESFPLTVTSAQKNPTAFYLCASTTRLTWYGYTFGSGTRLTVV.

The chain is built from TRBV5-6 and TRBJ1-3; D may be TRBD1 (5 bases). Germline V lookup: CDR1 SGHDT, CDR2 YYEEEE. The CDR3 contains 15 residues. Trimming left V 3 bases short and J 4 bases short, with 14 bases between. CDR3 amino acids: CASSSTPGPGNTIYF. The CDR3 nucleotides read TGTGCCAGCAGCTCAACACCAGGGCCGGGAAACACCATATATTTT.

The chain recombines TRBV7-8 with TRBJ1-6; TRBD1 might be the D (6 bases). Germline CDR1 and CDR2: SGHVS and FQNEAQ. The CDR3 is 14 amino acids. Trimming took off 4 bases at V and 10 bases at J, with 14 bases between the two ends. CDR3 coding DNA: TGTGCCAGCAGCTGGGACATTTTCGGGTCACCCCTCCACTTT. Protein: CASSWDIFGSPLHF.

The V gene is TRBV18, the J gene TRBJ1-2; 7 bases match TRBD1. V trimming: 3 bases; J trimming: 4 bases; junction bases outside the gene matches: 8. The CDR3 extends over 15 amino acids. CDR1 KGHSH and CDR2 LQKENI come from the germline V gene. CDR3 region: CASSPGTAPVYGYTF. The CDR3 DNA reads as TGTGCCAGCTCACCCGGGACAGCCCCTGTCTATGGCTACACCTTC.

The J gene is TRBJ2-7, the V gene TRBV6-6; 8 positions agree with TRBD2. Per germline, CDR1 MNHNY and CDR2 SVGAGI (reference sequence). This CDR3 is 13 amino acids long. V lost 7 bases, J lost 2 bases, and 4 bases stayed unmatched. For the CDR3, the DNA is TGTGCCAGCATGGATAGCGGGACCTACGAGCAGTACTTC. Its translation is CASMDSGTYEQYF.